This TCR beta chain was retrieved from a study of early T cells in non-severe SARS-CoV-2 infection. CDR3 length equals 16 residues. Looked up from germline, CDR1 is LNHDA and CDR2 is SQIVND (reference sequence). V shed 5 bases, J shed 5 bases, and the junction held 12 bases outside the gene matches. This clonotype appeared a few times. Unique molecular identifiers tagged individual cDNA molecules. Via MiXCR, TCRdb re-called the 5' RACE reads, giving one row per CDR3 protein. There are about 55,000 distinct CDR3 sequences in the sample; around 14% occur only once, and about a tenth lies in the top ten.

The chain joins TRBV19 to TRBJ2-4; 7 nucleotides match TRBD2. The starting material was whole blood, obtained at baseline. The sequence was collected from an adult who was a healthcare worker with PCR-confirmed SARS-CoV-2 infection or an uninfected control (not recorded which). For the CDR3, the DNA is TGTGCCAGTAGTCCCACGGGAGGTAGCGCGGAAAACATTCAGTACTTC. Its translation: CASSPTGGSAENIQYF.